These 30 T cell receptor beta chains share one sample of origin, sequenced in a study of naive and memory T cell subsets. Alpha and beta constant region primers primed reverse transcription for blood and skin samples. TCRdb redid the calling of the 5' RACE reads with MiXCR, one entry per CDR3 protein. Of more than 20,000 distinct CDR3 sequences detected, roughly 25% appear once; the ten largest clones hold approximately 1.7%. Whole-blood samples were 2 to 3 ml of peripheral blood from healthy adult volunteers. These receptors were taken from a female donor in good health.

CDR3 nucleotide sequence: TGTGCCACCAGGACAGGGTTGGAAAAACTGTTTTTT. Its protein product is CATRTGLEKLFF. The chain carries TRBV6-5 and TRBJ1-4; 8 positions agree with TRBD1. CDR1 MNHEY and CDR2 SVGAGI come from the germline V gene. This CDR3 is built from 12 residues. V was pared by 10 bases and J by 8 bases, with 6 bases of the junction left unmatched.

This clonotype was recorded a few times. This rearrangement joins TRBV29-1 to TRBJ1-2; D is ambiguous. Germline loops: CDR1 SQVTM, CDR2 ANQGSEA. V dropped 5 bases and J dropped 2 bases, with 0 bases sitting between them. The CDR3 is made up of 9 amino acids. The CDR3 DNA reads TGCAGCGTTAACTATGGCTACACCTTC. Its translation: CSVNYGYTF.

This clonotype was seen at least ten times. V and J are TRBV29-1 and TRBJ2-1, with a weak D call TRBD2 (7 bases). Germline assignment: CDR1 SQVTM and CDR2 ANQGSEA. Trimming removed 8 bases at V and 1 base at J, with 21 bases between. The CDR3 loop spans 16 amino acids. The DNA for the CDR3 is TGCAGCACGGGGGCGGGGGCCAAGAATTCCTACAATGAGCAGTTCTTC. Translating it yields CSTGAGAKNSYNEQFF.

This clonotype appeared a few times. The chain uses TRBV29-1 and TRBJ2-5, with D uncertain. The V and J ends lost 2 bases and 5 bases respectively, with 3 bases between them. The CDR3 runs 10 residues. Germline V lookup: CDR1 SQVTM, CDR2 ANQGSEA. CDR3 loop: CSVEIETQYF. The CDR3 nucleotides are TGCAGCGTTGAAATTGAGACCCAGTACTTC.

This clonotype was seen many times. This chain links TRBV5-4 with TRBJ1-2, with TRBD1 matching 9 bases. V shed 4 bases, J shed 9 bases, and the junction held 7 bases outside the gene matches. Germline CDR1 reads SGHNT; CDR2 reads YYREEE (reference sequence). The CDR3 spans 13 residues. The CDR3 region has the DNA TGTGCCAGCAGCACGGACAGGGGAGGTAGCTACACCTTC. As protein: CASSTDRGGSYTF.

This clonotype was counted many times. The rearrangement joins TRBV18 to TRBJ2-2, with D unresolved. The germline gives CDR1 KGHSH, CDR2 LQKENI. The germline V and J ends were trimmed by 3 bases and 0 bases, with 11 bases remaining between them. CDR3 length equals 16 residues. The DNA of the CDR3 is TGTGCCAGCTCACCGCTGGGGAAACCGAACACCGGGGAGCTGTTTTTT. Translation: CASSPLGKPNTGELFF.

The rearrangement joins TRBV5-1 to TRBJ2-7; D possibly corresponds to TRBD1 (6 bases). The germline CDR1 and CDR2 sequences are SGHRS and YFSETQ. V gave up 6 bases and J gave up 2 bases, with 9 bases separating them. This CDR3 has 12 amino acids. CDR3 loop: CASTGQTYEQYF. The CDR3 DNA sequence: TGCGCCAGCACTGGACAGACCTACGAGCAGTACTTC.

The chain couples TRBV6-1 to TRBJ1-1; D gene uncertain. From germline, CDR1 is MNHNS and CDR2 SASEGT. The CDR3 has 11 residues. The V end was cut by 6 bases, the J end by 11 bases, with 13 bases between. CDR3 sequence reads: CASSANVGAFF. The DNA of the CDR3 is TGTGCCAGCAGCGCCAATGTAGGCGCTTTCTTT.

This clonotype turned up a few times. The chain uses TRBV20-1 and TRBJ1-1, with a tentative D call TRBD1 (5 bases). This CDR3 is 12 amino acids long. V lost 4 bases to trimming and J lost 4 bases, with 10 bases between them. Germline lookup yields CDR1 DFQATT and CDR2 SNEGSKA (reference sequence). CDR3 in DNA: TGCAGTGCTAATAGGGGCGGCACTGAAGCTTTCTTT. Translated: CSANRGGTEAFF.

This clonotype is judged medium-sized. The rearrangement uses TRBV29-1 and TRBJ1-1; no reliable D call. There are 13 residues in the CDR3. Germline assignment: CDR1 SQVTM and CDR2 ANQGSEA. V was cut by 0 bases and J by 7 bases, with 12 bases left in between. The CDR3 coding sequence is TGCAGCGTTGAAGACAGTGTGGGGATTGAAGCTTTCTTT. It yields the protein CSVEDSVGIEAFF.

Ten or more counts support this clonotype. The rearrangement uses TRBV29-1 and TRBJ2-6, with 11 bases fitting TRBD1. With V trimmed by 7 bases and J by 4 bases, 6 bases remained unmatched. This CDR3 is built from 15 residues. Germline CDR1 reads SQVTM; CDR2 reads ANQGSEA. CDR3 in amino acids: CSAGQGANGANVLTF. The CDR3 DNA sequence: TGCAGCGCCGGACAGGGGGCTAACGGGGCCAACGTCCTGACTTTC.

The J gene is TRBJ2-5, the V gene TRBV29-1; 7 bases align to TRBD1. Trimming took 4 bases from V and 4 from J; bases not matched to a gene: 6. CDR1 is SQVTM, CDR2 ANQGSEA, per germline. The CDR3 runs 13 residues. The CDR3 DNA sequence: TGCAGCGTTGCGAACTCAGGGGGAGAGACCCAGTACTTC. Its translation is CSVANSGGETQYF.

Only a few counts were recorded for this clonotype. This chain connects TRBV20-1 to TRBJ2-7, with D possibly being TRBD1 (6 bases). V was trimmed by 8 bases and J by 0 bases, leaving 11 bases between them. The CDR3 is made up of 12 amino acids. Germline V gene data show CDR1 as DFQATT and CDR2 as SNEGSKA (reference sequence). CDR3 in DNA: TGCAGTATTATACAGGGCTCCTACGAGCAGTACTTC. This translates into CSIIQGSYEQYF.

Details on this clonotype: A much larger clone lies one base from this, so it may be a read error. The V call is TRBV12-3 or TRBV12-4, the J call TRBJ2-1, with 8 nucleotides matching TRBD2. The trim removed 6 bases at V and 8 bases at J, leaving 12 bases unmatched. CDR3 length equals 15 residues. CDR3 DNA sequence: TGTGCCAGCAGAGGACTAGCTGGGACTAGAGATGAGCAGTTCTTC. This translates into CASRGLAGTRDEQFF.

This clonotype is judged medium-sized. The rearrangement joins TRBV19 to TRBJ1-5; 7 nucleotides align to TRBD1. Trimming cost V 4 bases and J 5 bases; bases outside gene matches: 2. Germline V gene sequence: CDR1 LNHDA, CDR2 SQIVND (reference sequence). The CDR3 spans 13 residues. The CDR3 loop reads CASSTQGDQPQHF. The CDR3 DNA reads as TGTGCCAGTAGTACTCAGGGGGATCAGCCCCAGCATTTT.

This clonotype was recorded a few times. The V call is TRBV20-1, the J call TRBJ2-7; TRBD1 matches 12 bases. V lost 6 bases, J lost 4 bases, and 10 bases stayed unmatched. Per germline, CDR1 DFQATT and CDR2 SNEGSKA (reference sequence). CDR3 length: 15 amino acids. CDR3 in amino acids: CSAPVGTGGRYEQYF. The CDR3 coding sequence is TGCAGTGCGCCAGTGGGGACAGGGGGCAGATACGAGCAGTACTTC.

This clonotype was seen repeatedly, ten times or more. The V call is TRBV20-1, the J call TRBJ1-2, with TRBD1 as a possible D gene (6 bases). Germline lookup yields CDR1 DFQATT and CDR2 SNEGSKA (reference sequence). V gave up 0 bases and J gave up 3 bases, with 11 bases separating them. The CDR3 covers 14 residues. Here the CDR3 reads CSARDLAGDYGYTF. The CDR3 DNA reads TGCAGTGCTAGAGATCTGGCAGGGGACTATGGCTACACCTTC.

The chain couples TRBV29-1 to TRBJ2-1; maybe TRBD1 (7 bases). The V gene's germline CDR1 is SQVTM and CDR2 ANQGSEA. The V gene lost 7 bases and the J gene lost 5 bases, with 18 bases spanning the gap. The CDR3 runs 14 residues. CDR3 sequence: CSGMAGQINNEQFF. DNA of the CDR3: TGCAGCGGTATGGCGGGACAGATAAACAATGAGCAGTTCTTC.

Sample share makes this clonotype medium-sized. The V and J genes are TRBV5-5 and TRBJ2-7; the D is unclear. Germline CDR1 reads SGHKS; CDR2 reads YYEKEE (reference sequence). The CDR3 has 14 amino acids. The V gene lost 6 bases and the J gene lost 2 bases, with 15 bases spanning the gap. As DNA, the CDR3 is TGTGCCAGCATGGTGGGTTCCCCGCCCTACGAGCAGTACTTC. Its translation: CASMVGSPPYEQYF.

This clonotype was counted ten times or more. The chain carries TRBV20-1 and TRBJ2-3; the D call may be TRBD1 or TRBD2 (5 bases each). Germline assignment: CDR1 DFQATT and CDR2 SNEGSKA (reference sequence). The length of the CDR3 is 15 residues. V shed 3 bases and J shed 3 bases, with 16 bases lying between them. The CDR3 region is CSARGTAEATDTQYF. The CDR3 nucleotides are TGCAGTGCTAGGGGGACGGCGGAGGCGACAGATACGCAGTATTTT.

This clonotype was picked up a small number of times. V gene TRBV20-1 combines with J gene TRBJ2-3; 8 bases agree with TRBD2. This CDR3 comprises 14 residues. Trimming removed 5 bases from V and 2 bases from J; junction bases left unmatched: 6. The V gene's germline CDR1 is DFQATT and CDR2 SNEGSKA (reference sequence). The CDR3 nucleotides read TGCAGTGCTCGCTTAGCGGGGTACACAGATACGCAGTATTTT. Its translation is CSARLAGYTDTQYF.

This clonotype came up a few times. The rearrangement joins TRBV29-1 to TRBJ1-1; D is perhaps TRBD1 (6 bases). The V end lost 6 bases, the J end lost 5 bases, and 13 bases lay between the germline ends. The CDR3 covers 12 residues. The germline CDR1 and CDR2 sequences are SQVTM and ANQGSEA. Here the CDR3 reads CSVEGEWTEAFF. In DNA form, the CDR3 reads TGCAGCGTAGAGGGGGAGTGGACTGAAGCTTTCTTT.

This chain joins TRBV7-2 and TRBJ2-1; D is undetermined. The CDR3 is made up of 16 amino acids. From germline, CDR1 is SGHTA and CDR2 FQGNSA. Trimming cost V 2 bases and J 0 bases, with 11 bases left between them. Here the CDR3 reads CASSLSGGSSYNEQFF. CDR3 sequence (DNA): TGTGCCAGCAGCTTAAGTGGCGGAAGCTCCTACAATGAGCAGTTCTTC. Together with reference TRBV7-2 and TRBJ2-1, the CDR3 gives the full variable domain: GAGVSQSPSNKVTEKGKDVELRCDPISGHTALYWYRQSLGQGLEFLIYFQGNSAPDKSGLPSDRFSAERTGGSVSTLTIQRTQQEDSAVYLCASSLSGGSSYNEQFFGPGTRLTVL.

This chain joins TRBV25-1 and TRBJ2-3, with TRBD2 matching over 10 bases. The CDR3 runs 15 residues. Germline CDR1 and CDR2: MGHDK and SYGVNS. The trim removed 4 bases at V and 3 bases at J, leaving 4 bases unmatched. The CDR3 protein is CASSGLAGATDTQYF. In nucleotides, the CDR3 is TGTGCCAGCAGTGGCCTAGCGGGGGCGACAGATACGCAGTATTTT.

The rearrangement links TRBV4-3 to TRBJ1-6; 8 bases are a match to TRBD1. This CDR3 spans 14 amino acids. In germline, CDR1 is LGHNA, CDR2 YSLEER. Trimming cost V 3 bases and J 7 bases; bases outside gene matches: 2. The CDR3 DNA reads TGCGCCAGCAGCCAGGACAGGGTGAATTCACCCCTCCACTTT. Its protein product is CASSQDRVNSPLHF.

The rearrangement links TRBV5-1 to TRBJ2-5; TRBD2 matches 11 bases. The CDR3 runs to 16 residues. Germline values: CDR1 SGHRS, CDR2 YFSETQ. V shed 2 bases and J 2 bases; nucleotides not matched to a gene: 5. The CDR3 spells CASSLGLAGPQETQYF. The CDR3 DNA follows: TGCGCCAGCAGCTTAGGACTAGCGGGCCCACAAGAGACCCAGTACTTC.

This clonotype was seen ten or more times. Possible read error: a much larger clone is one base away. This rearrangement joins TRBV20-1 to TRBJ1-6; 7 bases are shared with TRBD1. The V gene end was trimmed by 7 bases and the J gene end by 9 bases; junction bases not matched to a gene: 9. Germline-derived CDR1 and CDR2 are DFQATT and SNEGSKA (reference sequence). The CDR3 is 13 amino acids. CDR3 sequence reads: CSVRTGDSSPLHF. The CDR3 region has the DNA TGCAGTGTTCGGACGGGGGACAGTTCACCCCTCCACTTT.

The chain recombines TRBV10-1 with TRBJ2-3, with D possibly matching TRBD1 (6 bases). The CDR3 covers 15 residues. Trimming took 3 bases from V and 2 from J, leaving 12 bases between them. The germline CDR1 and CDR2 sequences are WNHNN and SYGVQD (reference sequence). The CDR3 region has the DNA TGCGCCAGCAGTGATCAGGACAGCCTCACAGATACGCAGTATTTT. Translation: CASSDQDSLTDTQYF.

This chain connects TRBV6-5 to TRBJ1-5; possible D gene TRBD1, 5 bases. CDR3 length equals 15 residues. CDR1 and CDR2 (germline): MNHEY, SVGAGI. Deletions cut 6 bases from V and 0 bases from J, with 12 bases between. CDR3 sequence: CASSLGLYSNQPQHF. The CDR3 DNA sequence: TGTGCCAGCAGCCTGGGACTTTATAGCAATCAGCCCCAGCATTTT.

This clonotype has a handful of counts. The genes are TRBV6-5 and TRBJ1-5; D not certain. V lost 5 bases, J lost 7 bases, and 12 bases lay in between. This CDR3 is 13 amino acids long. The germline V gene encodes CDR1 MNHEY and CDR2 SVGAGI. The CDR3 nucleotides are TGTGCCAGCAGTACCACCGCGGGACAGCCCCAGCATTTT. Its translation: CASSTTAGQPQHF.